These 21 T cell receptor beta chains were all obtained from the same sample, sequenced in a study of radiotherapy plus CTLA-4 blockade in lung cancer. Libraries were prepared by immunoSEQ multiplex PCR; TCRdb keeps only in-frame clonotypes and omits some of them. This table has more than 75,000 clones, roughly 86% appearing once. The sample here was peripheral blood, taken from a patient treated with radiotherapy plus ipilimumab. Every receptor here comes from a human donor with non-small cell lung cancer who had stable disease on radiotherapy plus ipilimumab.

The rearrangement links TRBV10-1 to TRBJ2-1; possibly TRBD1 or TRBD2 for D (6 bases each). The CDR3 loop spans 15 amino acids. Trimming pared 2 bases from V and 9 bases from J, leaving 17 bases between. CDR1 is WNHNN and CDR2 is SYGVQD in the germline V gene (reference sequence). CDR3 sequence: CASSERGTPTSEQFF. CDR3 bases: TGCGCCAGCAGTGAGCGGGGGACACCCACCAGTGAGCAGTTCTTC.

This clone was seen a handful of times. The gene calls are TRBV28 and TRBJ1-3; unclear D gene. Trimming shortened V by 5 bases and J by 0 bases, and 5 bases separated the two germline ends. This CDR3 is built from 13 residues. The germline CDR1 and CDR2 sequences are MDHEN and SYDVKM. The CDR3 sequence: CASSRASGNTIYF. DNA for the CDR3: TGTGCCAGCAGTCGGGCCTCTGGAAACACCATATATTTT.

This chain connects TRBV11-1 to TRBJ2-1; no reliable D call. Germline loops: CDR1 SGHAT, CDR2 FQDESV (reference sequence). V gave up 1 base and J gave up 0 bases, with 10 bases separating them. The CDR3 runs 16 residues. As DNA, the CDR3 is TGTGCCAGCAGCTTAGAGTGGGGAAGCTCCTACAATGAGCAGTTCTTC. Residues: CASSLEWGSSYNEQFF.

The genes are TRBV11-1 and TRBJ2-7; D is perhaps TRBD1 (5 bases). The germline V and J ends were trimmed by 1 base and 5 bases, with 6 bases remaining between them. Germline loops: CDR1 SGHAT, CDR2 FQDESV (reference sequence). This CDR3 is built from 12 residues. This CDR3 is CASSLETDEQYF. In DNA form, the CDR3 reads TGTGCCAGCAGCTTAGAGACAGACGAGCAGTACTTC.

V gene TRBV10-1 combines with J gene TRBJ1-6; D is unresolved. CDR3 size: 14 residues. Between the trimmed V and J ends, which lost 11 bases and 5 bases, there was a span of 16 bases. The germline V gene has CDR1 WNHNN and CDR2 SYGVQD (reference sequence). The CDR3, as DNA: TGCGCCTGGGTTAGGGCATTCCATAATTCACCCCTCCACTTT. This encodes CAWVRAFHNSPLHF.

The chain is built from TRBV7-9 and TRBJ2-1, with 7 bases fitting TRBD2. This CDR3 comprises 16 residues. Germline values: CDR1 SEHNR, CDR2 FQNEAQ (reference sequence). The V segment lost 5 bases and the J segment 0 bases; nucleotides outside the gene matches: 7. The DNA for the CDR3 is TGTGCCAGCAGCCTAGGGCGGGGGAGCTCCTACAATGAGCAGTTCTTC. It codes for CASSLGRGSSYNEQFF.

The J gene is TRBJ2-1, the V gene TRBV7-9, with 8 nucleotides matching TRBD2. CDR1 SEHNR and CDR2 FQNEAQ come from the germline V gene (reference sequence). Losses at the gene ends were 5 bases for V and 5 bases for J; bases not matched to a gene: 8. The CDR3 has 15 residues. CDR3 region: CASSPGRAGDNEQFF. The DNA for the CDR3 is TGTGCCAGCAGCCCCGGGAGGGCCGGGGACAATGAGCAGTTCTTC.

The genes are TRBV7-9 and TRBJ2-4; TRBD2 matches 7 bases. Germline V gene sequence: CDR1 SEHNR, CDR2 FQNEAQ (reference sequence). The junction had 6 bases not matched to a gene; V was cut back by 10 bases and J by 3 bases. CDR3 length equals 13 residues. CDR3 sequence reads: CAISGRGKNIQYF. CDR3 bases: TGTGCCATCTCAGGGAGGGGCAAAAACATTCAGTACTTC.

CDR3 loop: CASSPRTETRTTDTQYF. The CDR3 DNA reads as TGTGCCAGCAGCCCACGGACTGAGACTAGGACGACAGATACGCAGTATTTT. The chain uses TRBV4-2 and TRBJ2-3; possibly TRBD2 for D (6 bases). Per germline, CDR1 LGHNA and CDR2 YNFKEQ. Trimming shortened V by 4 bases and J by 3 bases, and 20 bases separated the two germline ends. CDR3 length: 17 amino acids.

Written as DNA, the CDR3 is TGCGCCAGCAGCTTGAAAGACAGTTGGGGCTCCTACAATGAGCAGTTCTTC. It translates to CASSLKDSWGSYNEQFF. V is TRBV5-1 and J is TRBJ2-1, with D possibly matching TRBD1 (5 bases). The CDR3 consists of 17 residues. V was trimmed by 1 base and J by 0 bases, leaving 14 bases between them. Germline V lookup: CDR1 SGHRS, CDR2 YFSETQ.

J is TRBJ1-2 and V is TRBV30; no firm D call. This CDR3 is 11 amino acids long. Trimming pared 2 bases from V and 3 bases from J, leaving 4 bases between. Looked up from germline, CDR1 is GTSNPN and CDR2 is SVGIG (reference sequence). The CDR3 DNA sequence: TGTGCCTGGAGTACAGACTATGGCTACACCTTC. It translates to CAWSTDYGYTF.

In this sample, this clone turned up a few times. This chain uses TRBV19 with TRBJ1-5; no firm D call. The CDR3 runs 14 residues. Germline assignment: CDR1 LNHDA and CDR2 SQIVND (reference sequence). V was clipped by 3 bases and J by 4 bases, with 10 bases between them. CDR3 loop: CASSISTVNQPQHF. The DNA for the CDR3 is TGTGCCAGTAGTATTAGTACGGTGAATCAGCCCCAGCATTTT.

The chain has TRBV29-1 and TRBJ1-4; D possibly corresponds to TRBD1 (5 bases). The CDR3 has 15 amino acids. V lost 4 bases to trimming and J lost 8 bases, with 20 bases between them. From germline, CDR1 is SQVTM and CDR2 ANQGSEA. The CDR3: CSVGEGGRGGEKLFF. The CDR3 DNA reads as TGCAGCGTTGGCGAGGGAGGAAGGGGTGGGGAAAAACTGTTTTTT. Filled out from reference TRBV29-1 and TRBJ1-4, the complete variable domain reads SAVISQKPSRDICQRGTSLTIQCQVDSQVTMMFWYRQQPGQSLTLIATANQGSEATYESGFVIDKFPISRPNLTFSTLTVSNMSPEDSSIYLCSVGEGGRGGEKLFFGSGTQLSVL.

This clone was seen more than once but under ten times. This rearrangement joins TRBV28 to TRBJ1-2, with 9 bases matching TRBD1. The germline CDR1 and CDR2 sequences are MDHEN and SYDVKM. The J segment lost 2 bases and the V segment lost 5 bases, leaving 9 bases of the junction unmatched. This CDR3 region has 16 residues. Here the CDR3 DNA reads TGTGCCAGCAGTCCTCAAGGGACAGGGAGAAACTATGGCTACACCTTC. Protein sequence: CASSPQGTGRNYGYTF.

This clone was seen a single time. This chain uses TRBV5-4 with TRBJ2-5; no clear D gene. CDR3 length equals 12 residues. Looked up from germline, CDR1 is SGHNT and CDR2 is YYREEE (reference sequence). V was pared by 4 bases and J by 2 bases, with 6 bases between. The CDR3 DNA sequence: TGTGCCAGCAGCACCGGGCAAGAGACCCAGTACTTC. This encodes CASSTGQETQYF.

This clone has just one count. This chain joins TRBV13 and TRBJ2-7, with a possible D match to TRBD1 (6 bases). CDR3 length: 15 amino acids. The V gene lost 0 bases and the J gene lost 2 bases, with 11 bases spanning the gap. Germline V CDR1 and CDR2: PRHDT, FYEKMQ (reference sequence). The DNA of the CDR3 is TGTGCCAGCAGCTTAGGTTCTGGGGGCCCCTACGAGCAGTACTTC. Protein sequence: CASSLGSGGPYEQYF.

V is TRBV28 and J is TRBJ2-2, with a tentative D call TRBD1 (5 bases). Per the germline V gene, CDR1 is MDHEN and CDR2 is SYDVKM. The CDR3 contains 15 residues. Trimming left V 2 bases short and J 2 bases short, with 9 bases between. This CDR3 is CASSLQGGNTGELFF. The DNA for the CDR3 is TGTGCCAGCAGTTTACAGGGTGGCAACACCGGGGAGCTGTTTTTT.

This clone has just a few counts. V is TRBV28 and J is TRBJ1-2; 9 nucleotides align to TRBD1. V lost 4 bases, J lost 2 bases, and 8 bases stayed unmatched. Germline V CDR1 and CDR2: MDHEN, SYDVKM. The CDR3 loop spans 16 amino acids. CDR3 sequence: CASSSSGDRANYGYTF. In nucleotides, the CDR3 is TGTGCCAGCAGTTCCTCTGGGGACAGGGCCAACTATGGCTACACCTTC.

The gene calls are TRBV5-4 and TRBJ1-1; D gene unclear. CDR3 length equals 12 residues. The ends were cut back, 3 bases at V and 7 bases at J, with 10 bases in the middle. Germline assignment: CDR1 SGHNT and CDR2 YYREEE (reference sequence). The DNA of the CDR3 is TGTGCCAGCAGCTCTATGACCGATGAAGCTTTCTTT. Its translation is CASSSMTDEAFF. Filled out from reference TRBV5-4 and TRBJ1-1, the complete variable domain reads ETGVTQSPTHLIKTRGQQVTLRCSSQSGHNTVSWYQQALGQGPQFIFQYYREEENGRGNFPPRFSGLQFPNYSSELNVNALELDDSALYLCASSSMTDEAFFGQGTRLTVV.

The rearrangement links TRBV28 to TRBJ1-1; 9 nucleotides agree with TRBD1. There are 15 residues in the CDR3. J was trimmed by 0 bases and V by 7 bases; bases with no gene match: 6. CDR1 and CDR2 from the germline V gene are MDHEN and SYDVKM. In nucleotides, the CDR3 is TGTGCCAGCACGTTGACAGGGGGAGTGAACACTGAAGCTTTCTTT. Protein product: CASTLTGGVNTEAFF.

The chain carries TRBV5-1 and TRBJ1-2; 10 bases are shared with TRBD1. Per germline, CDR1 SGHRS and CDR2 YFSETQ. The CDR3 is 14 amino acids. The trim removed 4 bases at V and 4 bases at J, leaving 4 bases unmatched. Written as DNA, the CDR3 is TGCGCCAGCAGCGCTGGACAGGGGGTCTATGGCTACACCTTC. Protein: CASSAGQGVYGYTF.